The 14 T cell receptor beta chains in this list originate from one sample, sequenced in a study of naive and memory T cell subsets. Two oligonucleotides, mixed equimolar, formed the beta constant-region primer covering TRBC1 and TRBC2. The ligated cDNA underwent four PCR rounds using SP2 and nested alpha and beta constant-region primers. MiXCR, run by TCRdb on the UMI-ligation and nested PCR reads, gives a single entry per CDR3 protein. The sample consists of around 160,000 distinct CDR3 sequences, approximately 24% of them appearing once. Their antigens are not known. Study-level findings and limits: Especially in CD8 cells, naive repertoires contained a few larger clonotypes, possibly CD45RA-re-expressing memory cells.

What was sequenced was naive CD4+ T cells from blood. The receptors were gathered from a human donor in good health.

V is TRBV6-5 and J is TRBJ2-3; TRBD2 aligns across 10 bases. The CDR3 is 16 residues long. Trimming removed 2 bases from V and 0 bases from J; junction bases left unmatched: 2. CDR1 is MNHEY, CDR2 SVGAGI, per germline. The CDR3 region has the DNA TGTGCCAGCAGTTACCGGACTAGCGGTAGCACAGATACGCAGTATTTT. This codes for CASSYRTSGSTDTQYF.

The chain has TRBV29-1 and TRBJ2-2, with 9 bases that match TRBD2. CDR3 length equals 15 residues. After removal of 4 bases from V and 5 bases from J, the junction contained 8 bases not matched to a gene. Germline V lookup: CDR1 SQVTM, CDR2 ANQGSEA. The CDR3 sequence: CSVGLRLAETGELFF. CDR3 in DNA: TGCAGCGTTGGTCTTAGACTAGCGGAAACCGGGGAGCTGTTTTTT.

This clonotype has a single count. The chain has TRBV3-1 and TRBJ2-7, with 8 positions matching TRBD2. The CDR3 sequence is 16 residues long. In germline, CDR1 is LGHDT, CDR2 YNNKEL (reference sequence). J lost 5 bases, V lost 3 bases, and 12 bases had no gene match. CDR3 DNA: TGTGCCAGCAGCCATCGAGGCGGGAGGTTAGGCAACGAGCAGTACTTC. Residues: CASSHRGGRLGNEQYF.

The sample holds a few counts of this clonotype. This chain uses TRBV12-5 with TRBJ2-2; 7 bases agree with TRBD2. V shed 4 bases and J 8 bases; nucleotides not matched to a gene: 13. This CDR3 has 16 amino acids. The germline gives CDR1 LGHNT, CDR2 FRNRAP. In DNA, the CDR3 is TGTGCTAGTGGTTACTCCGGGACTACCCCGGGTGGGGAGCTGTTTTTT. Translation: CASGYSGTTPGGELFF.

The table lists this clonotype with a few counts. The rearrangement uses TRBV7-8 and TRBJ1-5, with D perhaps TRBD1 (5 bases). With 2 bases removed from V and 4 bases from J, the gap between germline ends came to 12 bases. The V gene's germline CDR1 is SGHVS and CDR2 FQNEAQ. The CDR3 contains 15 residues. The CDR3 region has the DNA TGTGCCAGCAGCTTAACCGACAGCAGTAATCAGCCCCAGCATTTT. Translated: CASSLTDSSNQPQHF.

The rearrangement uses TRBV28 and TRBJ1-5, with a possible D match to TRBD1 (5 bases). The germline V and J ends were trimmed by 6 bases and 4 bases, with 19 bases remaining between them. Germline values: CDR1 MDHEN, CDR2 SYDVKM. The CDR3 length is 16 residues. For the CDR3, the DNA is TGTGCCAGCAGCCCTATAGGGGTTCCCCCAAATCAGCCCCAGCATTTT. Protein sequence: CASSPIGVPPNQPQHF.

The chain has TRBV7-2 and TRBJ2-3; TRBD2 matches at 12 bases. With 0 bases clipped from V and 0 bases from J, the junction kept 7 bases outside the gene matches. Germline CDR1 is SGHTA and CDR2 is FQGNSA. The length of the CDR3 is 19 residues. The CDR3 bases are TGTGCCAGCAGCTTAGCTTCACTAGCGGGAGGCCGAAGCACAGATACGCAGTATTTT. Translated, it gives CASSLASLAGGRSTDTQYF. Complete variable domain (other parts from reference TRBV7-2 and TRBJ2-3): GAGVSQSPSNKVTEKGKDVELRCDPISGHTALYWYRQSLGQGLEFLIYFQGNSAPDKSGLPSDRFSAERTGGSVSTLTIQRTQQEDSAVYLCASSLASLAGGRSTDTQYFGPGTRLTVL.

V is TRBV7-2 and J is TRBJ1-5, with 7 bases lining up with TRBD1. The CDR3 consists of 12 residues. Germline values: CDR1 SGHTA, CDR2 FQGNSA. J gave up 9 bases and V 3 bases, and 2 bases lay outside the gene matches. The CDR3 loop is CASSFQGGPQHF. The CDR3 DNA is TGTGCCAGCAGCTTCCAGGGGGGGCCCCAGCATTTT.

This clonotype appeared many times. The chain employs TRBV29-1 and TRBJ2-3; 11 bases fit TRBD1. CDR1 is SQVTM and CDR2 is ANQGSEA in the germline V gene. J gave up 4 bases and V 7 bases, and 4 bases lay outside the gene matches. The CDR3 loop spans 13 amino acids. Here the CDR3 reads CSGKGQGADTQYF. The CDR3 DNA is TGCAGCGGGAAGGGACAGGGGGCAGATACGCAGTATTTT.

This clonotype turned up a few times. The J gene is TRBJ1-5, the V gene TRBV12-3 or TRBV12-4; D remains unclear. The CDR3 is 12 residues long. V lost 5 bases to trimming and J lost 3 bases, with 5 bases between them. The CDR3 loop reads CASSNNNQPQHF. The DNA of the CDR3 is TGTGCCAGCAGTAATAACAATCAGCCCCAGCATTTT.

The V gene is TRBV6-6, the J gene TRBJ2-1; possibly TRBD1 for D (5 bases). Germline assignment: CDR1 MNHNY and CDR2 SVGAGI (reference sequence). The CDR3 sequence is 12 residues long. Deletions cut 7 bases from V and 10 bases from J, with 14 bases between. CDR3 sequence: CASNHRLTEQFF. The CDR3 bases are TGTGCCAGCAACCACAGGTTGACCGAGCAGTTCTTC.

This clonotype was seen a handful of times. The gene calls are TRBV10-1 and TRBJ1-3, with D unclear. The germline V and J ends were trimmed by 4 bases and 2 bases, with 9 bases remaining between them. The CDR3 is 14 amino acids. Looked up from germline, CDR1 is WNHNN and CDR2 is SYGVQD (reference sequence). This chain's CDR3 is CASSASTPGNTIYF. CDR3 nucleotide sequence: TGCGCCAGCAGTGCCTCTACCCCTGGAAACACCATATATTTT.

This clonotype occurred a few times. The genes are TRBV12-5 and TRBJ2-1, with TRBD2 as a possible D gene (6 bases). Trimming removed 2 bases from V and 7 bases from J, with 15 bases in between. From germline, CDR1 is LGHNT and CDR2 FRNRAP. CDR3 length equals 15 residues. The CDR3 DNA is TGTGCTAGTGGTTTGACTAGGAGGGAACCTAATGAGCAGTTCTTC. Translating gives CASGLTRREPNEQFF.

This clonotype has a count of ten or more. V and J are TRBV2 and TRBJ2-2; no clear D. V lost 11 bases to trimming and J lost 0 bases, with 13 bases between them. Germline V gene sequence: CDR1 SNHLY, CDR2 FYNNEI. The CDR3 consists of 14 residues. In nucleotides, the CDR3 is TGTGCCGGAAAACAGAGACCGAACACCGGGGAGCTGTTTTTT. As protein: CAGKQRPNTGELFF. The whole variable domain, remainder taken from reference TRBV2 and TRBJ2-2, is EPEVTQTPSHQVTQMGQEVILRCVPISNHLYFYWYRQILGQKVEFLVSFYNNEISEKSEIFDDQFSVERPDGSNFTLKIRSTKLEDSAMYFCAGKQRPNTGELFFGEGSRLTVL.